This TCR beta chain was profiled in a study of T-cell reconstitution after alpha-beta-depleted transplantation in children. The study, taken as a whole, reports: At one year after transplant, newly produced T cells mostly accounted for T-cell counts and diversity. Roughly two months post-transplant, alpha-beta T cells reportedly originated from several hundred graft clones that had expanded. Surviving recipient T cells and thymic progenitors produced the high day-60 TCRbeta diversity seen in some patients.

This CDR3 region has 12 residues. Germline CDR1 reads MDHEN; CDR2 reads SYDVKM. V was trimmed by 5 bases and J by 4 bases, leaving 6 bases between them. In its sample, this clonotype was seen many times. Its antigen remains unknown. During its preparation, the TCRbeta library received unique molecular identifiers. In TCRdb, the PCR reads were re-called with MiXCR into one record per CDR3 protein. The profile shows some 300,000 distinct CDR3 sequences, roughly 9.1% of them singletons. This TCR was recovered from a boy less than two years old with acute myeloid leukemia, due to receive a stem cell transplant. The chain links TRBV28 to TRBJ2-1; D perhaps matches TRBD2 (5 bases). The input for sequencing was PBMCs, taken before TCRalphabeta/CD19-depleted stem cell transplant. The chain's CDR3 is CASSGRYNEQFF. DNA for the CDR3: TGTGCCAGCAGTGGGAGATACAATGAGCAGTTCTTC.